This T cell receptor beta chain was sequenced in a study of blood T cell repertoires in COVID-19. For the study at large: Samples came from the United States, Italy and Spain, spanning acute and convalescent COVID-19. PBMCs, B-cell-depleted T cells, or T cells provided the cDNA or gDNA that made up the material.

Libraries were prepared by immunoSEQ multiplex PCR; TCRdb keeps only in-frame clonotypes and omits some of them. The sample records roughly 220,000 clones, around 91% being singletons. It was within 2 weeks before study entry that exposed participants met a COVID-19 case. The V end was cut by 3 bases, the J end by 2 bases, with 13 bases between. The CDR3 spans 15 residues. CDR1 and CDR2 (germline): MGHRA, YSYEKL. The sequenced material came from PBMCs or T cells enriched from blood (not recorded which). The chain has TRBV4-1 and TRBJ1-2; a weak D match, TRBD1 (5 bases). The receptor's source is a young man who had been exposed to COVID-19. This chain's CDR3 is CASSQGGVPNYGYTF. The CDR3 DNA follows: TGCGCCAGCAGCCAGGGGGGGGTACCGAACTATGGCTACACCTTC.